A selection of T cell receptor beta chains follows, all from one sample in a study of patients and donors after allogeneic stem cell transplantation. TCRdb re-analysed the RT-PCR reads in MiXCR, keeping a single row per CDR3 protein. Among approximately 410,000 distinct CDR3 sequences listed, 15% to 20% were seen once. The sequenced sample consisted of blood, either unsorted or a sorted T cell fraction (not recorded which). The receptor source for this set is a human donor who was either an allogeneic HSCT recipient or a stem cell or donor lymphocyte infusion donor (not recorded which). It is not recorded whose cells these are; they may come from a transplant donor. Both conserved end residues are part of each CDR3. Fields, in order: J gene, D gene, clone size, V gene, CDR3 DNA, CDR3 protein. The D gene is left open where the match is weak. Rows may omit the clone size; those that give it use once, few, many or a size class.

J gene: TRBJ2-2; D gene: TRBD2; clone size: NA; V gene: TRBV20-1; CDR3 DNA: TGCAGTGCTAGAAGGTTAAGCGGGGGGGCCGACGGGGAGCTGTTTTTT; CDR3 protein: CSARRLSGGADGELFF
J gene: TRBJ2-1; D gene: TRBD2; clone size: few; V gene: TRBV5-1; CDR3 DNA: TGCGCCAGCAGGAGTCAAGCGGGGGGATACAATGAGCAGTTCTTC; CDR3 protein: CASRSQAGGYNEQFF
J gene: TRBJ2-1; D gene: TRBD2; clone size: NA; V gene: TRBV11-3; CDR3 DNA: TGTGCCAGCAGCTTAGTACTAGCGGTCAAGGATGAGCAGTTCTTC; CDR3 protein: CASSLVLAVKDEQFF
J gene: TRBJ1-3; D gene: NA; clone size: few; V gene: TRBV5-1; CDR3 DNA: TGCGCCAGCAGCCCCGGTGGGGGCCTCAACTCTGGAAACACCATATATTTT; CDR3 protein: CASSPGGGLNSGNTIYF
J gene: TRBJ2-5; D gene: NA; clone size: few; V gene: TRBV30; CDR3 DNA: TGTGCCTGGAGTAGTGGGACCCAGTACTTC; CDR3 protein: CAWSSGTQYF
J gene: TRBJ2-3; D gene: TRBD2; clone size: NA; V gene: TRBV24-1; CDR3 DNA: TGTGCCACCAGTGTGAGCGGGGGCCCAGATACGCAGTATTTT; CDR3 protein: CATSVSGGPDTQYF
J gene: TRBJ2-3; D gene: TRBD1; clone size: NA; V gene: TRBV6-1; CDR3 DNA: TGTGCCAGCAAAACACAGGGGGGAACAGATACGCAGTATTTT; CDR3 protein: CASKTQGGTDTQYF
J gene: TRBJ2-7; D gene: NA; clone size: NA; V gene: TRBV10-3; CDR3 DNA: TGTGCCATCAGTGAGTGGGAGGTAAAGCAGTACTTC; CDR3 protein: CAISEWEVKQYF
J gene: TRBJ2-3; D gene: NA; clone size: many; V gene: TRBV7-3; CDR3 DNA: TGTGCCAGCAGCTTGGGGGGTACCACAGATACGCAGTATTTT; CDR3 protein: CASSLGGTTDTQYF
J gene: TRBJ1-4; D gene: NA; clone size: few; V gene: TRBV2; CDR3 DNA: TGTGCCAGCAGTGATGTGGGGGGGCAAAATGAAAAACTGTTTTTT; CDR3 protein: CASSDVGGQNEKLFF
J gene: TRBJ2-1; D gene: NA; clone size: few; V gene: TRBV6-1; CDR3 DNA: TGTGCCAGCAGTGAAATGAGGCTATCCAATGAGCAGTTCTTC; CDR3 protein: CASSEMRLSNEQFF
J gene: TRBJ1-5; D gene: NA; clone size: few; V gene: TRBV20-1; CDR3 DNA: TGCAGTGCTAGATCGGAAAACAATCAGCCCCAGCATTTT; CDR3 protein: CSARSENNQPQHF
J gene: TRBJ2-7; D gene: NA; clone size: NA; V gene: TRBV12-3/TRBV12-4; CDR3 DNA: TGTGCCAGCAGTTTTTACAGGGGAGGCGAGCAGTACTTC; CDR3 protein: CASSFYRGGEQYF
J gene: TRBJ1-2; D gene: TRBD1; clone size: few; V gene: TRBV20-1; CDR3 DNA: TGCAGTGCTAGATCTCCAGGGGGCAACTATGGCTACACCTTC; CDR3 protein: CSARSPGGNYGYTF
J gene: TRBJ2-7; D gene: TRBD1; clone size: few; V gene: TRBV24-1; CDR3 DNA: TGTGCCACTTCCGGGACAGGGACCTCCTACGAGCAGTACTTC; CDR3 protein: CATSGTGTSYEQYF
J gene: TRBJ2-5; D gene: NA; clone size: few; V gene: TRBV29-1; CDR3 DNA: TGCAGCGTTGAAGCGGGATCGGGACCTGAGACCCAGTACTTC; CDR3 protein: CSVEAGSGPETQYF
J gene: TRBJ2-7; D gene: NA; clone size: many; V gene: TRBV12-3/TRBV12-4; CDR3 DNA: TGTGCCAGCAGCCCCGGTGGGAGAAGCTCCTACGAGCAGTACTTC; CDR3 protein: CASSPGGRSSYEQYF
J gene: TRBJ2-5; D gene: NA; clone size: many; V gene: TRBV4-1; CDR3 DNA: TGCGCCAGCAGCTCAGGGGCGCGGATCCTGTACTTC; CDR3 protein: CASSSGARILYF
J gene: TRBJ2-7; D gene: TRBD2; clone size: NA; V gene: TRBV6-2/TRBV6-3; CDR3 DNA: TGTGCCAGCAGTTACTCGCCTAGCGGGGGCGAGCAGTACTTC; CDR3 protein: CASSYSPSGGEQYF
J gene: TRBJ2-1; D gene: NA; clone size: NA; V gene: TRBV20-1; CDR3 DNA: TGCAGTGCTAGGGGCGGGGGCAGGGGTCGGTTCTTC; CDR3 protein: CSARGGGRGRFF
J gene: TRBJ2-5; D gene: NA; clone size: NA; V gene: TRBV18; CDR3 DNA: TGTGCCAGCTCACCCTTATCCGGGAACCAGTACTTC; CDR3 protein: CASSPLSGNQYF
J gene: TRBJ1-5; D gene: TRBD1; clone size: NA; V gene: TRBV15; CDR3 DNA: TGTGCCACCAGGGGGACAGGGTTTCAGCCCCAGCATTTT; CDR3 protein: CATRGTGFQPQHF
J gene: TRBJ1-6; D gene: NA; clone size: few; V gene: TRBV30; CDR3 DNA: TGTGCCTGGAGTTCTCCCCGGACGTCCAGCTATAATTCACCCCTCCACTTT; CDR3 protein: CAWSSPRTSSYNSPLHF
J gene: TRBJ2-2; D gene: NA; clone size: few; V gene: TRBV11-1; CDR3 DNA: TGTGCCAGCAGCTTAGGGGCCTTGAGGCTGTCGAACACCGGGGAGCTGTTTTTT; CDR3 protein: CASSLGALRLSNTGELFF
J gene: TRBJ1-2; D gene: NA; clone size: many; V gene: TRBV4-3; CDR3 DNA: TGCGCCAGCAGCCAAGTTTATAGAACAACTTACTATGGCTACACCTTC; CDR3 protein: CASSQVYRTTYYGYTF
J gene: TRBJ1-3; D gene: TRBD1; clone size: few; V gene: TRBV12-3/TRBV12-4; CDR3 DNA: TGTGCCAGCAGTGGAAGACAGGGTTCAGGAAACACCATATATTTT; CDR3 protein: CASSGRQGSGNTIYF
J gene: TRBJ1-1; D gene: NA; clone size: NA; V gene: TRBV6-1; CDR3 DNA: TGTGCCAGCAGTGAAATGGAGGTACCGAACACTGAAGCTTTCTTT; CDR3 protein: CASSEMEVPNTEAFF